The next 10 T cell receptor beta chains were all read from a single sample in a study of blood T cell repertoires in COVID-19. TCRdb keeps only in-frame clones here, not all; method: immunoSEQ multiplex PCR. The sample shows about 200,000 clones, roughly 92% of them seen only once. Sequenced sample: peripheral blood. Receptor source: a man between 25 and 39 years old with COVID-19, enrolled during active disease.

A single count supports this clone. The CDR3 loop reads CASTPWGGSSTDTQYF. CDR3 bases: TGCGCCAGCACCCCTTGGGGGGGCTCTAGCACAGATACGCAGTATTTT. This chain connects TRBV5-1 to TRBJ2-3, with a possible D match to TRBD2 (7 bases). Per germline, CDR1 SGHRS and CDR2 YFSETQ. The CDR3 is 16 residues long. V was cut by 6 bases and J by 0 bases, with 17 bases left in between.

This chain links TRBV5-1 with TRBJ1-1; the D gene is possibly TRBD1 (5 bases). The CDR3 is 13 residues long. The germline CDR1 and CDR2 sequences are SGHRS and YFSETQ. V lost 4 bases, J lost 11 bases, and 18 bases lay in between. This chain's CDR3 is CASSESTVFGAFF. The CDR3 nucleotides read TGCGCCAGCAGCGAATCGACAGTTTTCGGTGCTTTCTTT.

The V gene is TRBV3-1 (or the pseudogene TRBV3-2), the J gene TRBJ2-1; no definite D call. Germline values: CDR1 LGHDT, CDR2 YNNKEL (reference sequence). The V end was cut by 8 bases, the J end by 0 bases, with 17 bases between. The CDR3 has 16 amino acids. The CDR3 region has the DNA TGTGCCAGCGATTTTTCTGCTATAACCTCCTACAATGAGCAGTTCTTC. The encoded protein is CASDFSAITSYNEQFF.

The chain carries TRBV20-1 and TRBJ1-2, with 8 bases identical to TRBD1. Germline CDR1 is DFQATT and CDR2 is SNEGSKA (reference sequence). This CDR3 is 11 amino acids long. The CDR3: CSGNRGNGYTF. The CDR3 nucleotides are TGCAGCGGAAACAGGGGGAACGGCTACACCTTC.

This chain links TRBV7-2 with TRBJ2-2; the D gene is possibly TRBD2 (6 bases). V was shortened by 1 base and J by 7 bases, with 10 bases between the two germline ends. Per the germline V gene, CDR1 is SGHTA and CDR2 is FQGNSA. This CDR3 has 14 amino acids. CDR3 protein: CASSLVGGIGELFF. The CDR3 DNA sequence: TGTGCCAGCAGCTTAGTGGGAGGTATCGGGGAGCTGTTTTTT.

The chain combines TRBV5-6 with TRBJ2-3, with 15 bases fitting TRBD2. Unmatched junction bases numbered 9, after V lost 4 bases and J lost 0 bases. Germline V lookup: CDR1 SGHDT, CDR2 YYEEEE. There are 19 residues in the CDR3. CDR3 protein: CASSGSPGTSGRSTDTQYF. In DNA, the CDR3 is TGTGCCAGCAGCGGGAGTCCCGGGACTAGCGGGAGGAGCACAGATACGCAGTATTTT.

CDR3 nucleotides: TGTGCCAGCAGCGCGACAGGAGATAGCAATCAGCCCCAGCATTTT. It yields the protein CASSATGDSNQPQHF. This chain connects TRBV9 to TRBJ1-5; D may be TRBD1 (6 bases). V was pared by 3 bases and J by 0 bases, with 10 bases between. CDR1 and CDR2 (germline): SGDLS, YYNGEE. The CDR3 is 15 residues long.

The rearrangement uses TRBV6-2 or TRBV6-3 and TRBJ2-2, with 8 bases matching TRBD1. From germline, CDR1 is MNHEY and CDR2 SVGEGT. The V and J ends lost 2 bases and 5 bases, in that order; junction bases with no gene match: 7. There are 16 residues in the CDR3. CDR3 sequence reads: CASSYGARGQTGELFF. CDR3 in DNA: TGTGCCAGCAGTTACGGAGCCAGGGGGCAAACCGGGGAGCTGTTTTTT.

The rearrangement uses TRBV5-1 and TRBJ1-2; unclear D gene. The CDR3 sequence is 16 residues long. V was shortened by 3 bases and J by 1 base, with 16 bases between the two germline ends. The V gene's germline CDR1 is SGHRS and CDR2 YFSETQ. The CDR3 region is CASSYHSRTFNYGYTF. CDR3 nucleotides: TGCGCCAGCAGCTACCACAGCCGCACCTTTAACTATGGCTACACCTTC.

The V gene is TRBV4-1, the J gene TRBJ1-3; no definite D call. This CDR3 has 13 residues. From germline, CDR1 is MGHRA and CDR2 YSYEKL. V was shortened by 1 base and J by 2 bases, with 3 bases between the two germline ends. This CDR3 is CASSQVTGNTIYF. In nucleotides, the CDR3 is TGCGCCAGCAGCCAAGTTACTGGAAACACCATATATTTT.